This paragraph covers one T cell receptor (beta chain) sequence. This entry comes from a study of cytomegalovirus exposure and HLA in healthy donors. The PCR had 60 Vbeta and 13 Jbeta primers. Method: immunoSEQ multiplex PCR; TCRdb's copy keeps in-frame clones and lacks some. This sample has roughly 100,000 clones, with about 80% found just once. J gave up 6 bases and V 8 bases, and 9 bases lay outside the gene matches. The CDR3 loop spans 14 amino acids. The germline V gene has CDR1 MNHEY and CDR2 SVGAGI. This clonotype was sampled from a man aged 25 to 45 in good health and CMV-seronegative. Sequenced sample: PBMCs. The V and J genes are TRBV6-5 and TRBJ2-4, with TRBD1 identical over 8 bases. CDR3 region: CASRLDREVNIQYF. The CDR3 DNA is TGTGCCAGCCGGTTGGACAGGGAGGTAAACATTCAGTACTTC.